Listed below are T cell receptor beta chains from one sample, sequenced in a study of human T cells and chemical hapten exposure. TCRdb re-called the RACE reads through MiXCR, storing one row per CDR3 protein. This table has some 170,000 distinct CDR3 sequences, approximately 30% appearing once. Sequenced material: whole blood, taken in connection with sensitization to the hapten diphenylcyclopropenone (DPC). The receptors derive from a woman between 18 and 29 years old with alopecia areata. Some clones in this sample may be carry-over from other donors' samples. CDR3s include the opening cysteine and the closing phenylalanine or tryptophan. The D gene is left open where the match is weak. Clone size is given for some rows only: seen once, a few or many times, or a class if the clone is expanded.

D | J | V | size | CDR3 | DNA
. | TRBJ2-1 | TRBV7-2 | . | CASSTPGTETYNEQFF | TGTGCCAGCAGCACCCCCGGGACGGAGACCTACAATGAGCAGTTCTTC
. | TRBJ2-6 | TRBV25-1 | . | CASSIQSGANVLTF | TGTGCCAGCAGCATCCAATCTGGGGCCAACGTCCTGACTTTC
. | TRBJ1-6 | TRBV7-9 | . | CASSLEGVSSYNSPLHF | TGTGCCAGCAGCTTAGAGGGGGTGAGCTCCTATAATTCACCCCTCCACTTT
TRBD2 | TRBJ2-4 | TRBV29-1 | . | CSVAGGHGNIQYF | TGCAGCGTTGCGGGGGGGCATGGAAACATTCAGTACTTC
. | TRBJ2-7 | TRBV6-5 | . | CASSLQGPGSEQYF | TGTGCCAGCAGTTTACAGGGTCCCGGATCCGAGCAGTACTTC
. | TRBJ2-4 | TRBV3-1 | . | CASSQVKGRAEKNIQYF | TGTGCCAGCAGCCAAGTAAAAGGCAGGGCAGAAAAAAACATTCAGTACTTC
. | TRBJ2-6 | TRBV29-1 | . | CSVEGFAGANVLTF | TGCAGCGTTGAAGGGTTTGCCGGGGCCAACGTCCTGACTTTC
. | TRBJ1-3 | TRBV5-4 | few | CASSSPSQPSGNTIYF | TGTGCCAGCAGCTCCCCTTCACAGCCCTCTGGAAACACCATATATTTT
. | TRBJ2-7 | TRBV20-1 | few | CSAPGTLDEQYF | TGCAGTGCTCCCGGGACTCTGGACGAGCAGTACTTC
. | TRBJ2-3 | TRBV20-1 | few | CSAQKTGSTQYF | TGCAGTGCTCAAAAAACCGGGTCTACGCAGTATTTT
TRBD1 | TRBJ1-5 | TRBV20-1 | . | CSARQYGQGISQPQHF | TGCAGTGCTAGGCAATACGGACAGGGGATAAGTCAGCCCCAGCATTTT
TRBD1 | TRBJ1-1 | TRBV30 | few | CAWSPRDRMNTEAFF | TGTGCCTGGAGTCCCCGGGACAGGATGAACACTGAAGCTTTCTTT
. | TRBJ2-7 | TRBV27 | . | CASRLASVSYEQYF | TGTGCCAGCAGACTAGCTTCCGTCTCCTACGAGCAGTACTTC
. | TRBJ2-3 | TRBV29-1 | . | CSVEKGDTSTDTQYF | TGCAGCGTTGAAAAAGGGGACACTAGCACAGATACGCAGTATTTT
. | TRBJ1-1 | TRBV5-1 | . | CASSLGPGAEAFF | TGCGCCAGCAGCTTGGGACCGGGGGCTGAAGCTTTCTTT
. | TRBJ2-2 | TRBV7-3 | few | CASSPLSTGELFF | TGTGCCAGCAGCCCCCTGTCCACCGGGGAGCTGTTTTTT
TRBD2 | TRBJ2-5 | TRBV4-3 | few | CASSPGRARTGQETQYF | TGCGCCAGCAGCCCTGGGAGGGCGCGGACCGGCCAAGAGACCCAGTACTTC
TRBD1 | TRBJ1-1 | TRBV5-1 | few | CASSGGTGPNTEAFF | TGCGCCAGCAGCGGGGGGACAGGACCGAACACTGAAGCTTTCTTT
TRBD1 | TRBJ1-2 | TRBV15 | . | CATAGTAGYGYTF | TGTGCCACCGCTGGGACAGCTGGATATGGCTACACCTTC
TRBD2 | TRBJ2-5 | TRBV20-1 | few | CSAERAFGGGPQETQYF | TGCAGTGCCGAGAGGGCCTTTGGCGGGGGGCCACAAGAGACCCAGTACTTC
. | TRBJ2-1 | TRBV29-1 | . | CSVEDLYNEQFF | TGCAGCGTTGAAGATCTTTACAATGAGCAGTTCTTC